This is a list of T cell receptor beta chains from one sample in a study of STAT3 mutations in large granular lymphocyte leukemia. Using immunoSEQ multiplex PCR, the repertoire was profiled, and TCRdb retains in-frame clones only, with some absent. In the table there are more than 25,000 clones, over 65% of which are singletons. Source material: peripheral blood mononuclear cells. The receptors come from a woman aged 45 to 65 with T-cell large granular lymphocyte leukemia. Some clones in this sample may be carry-over from other donors' samples. Both conserved end residues are part of each CDR3. Fields, in order: D gene, J gene, clone size, V gene, CDR3 DNA, CDR3 protein. The D gene is left open where the match is weak. Only part of the rows carry a size: once, few, many, or a class if the clone is expanded.

d_call: NA; j_call: TRBJ1-2; clone_size: NA; v_call: TRBV7-9; cdr3_nt: TGTGCCAGCAGCTTCGGGACACCGGGTGCTGGCTACACCTTC; cdr3_aa: CASSFGTPGAGYTF
d_call: TRBD1; j_call: TRBJ1-2; clone_size: NA; v_call: TRBV5-1; cdr3_nt: TGCGCCAGCAGCTTAACTCCGGGACAGTCCTATGGCTACACCTTC; cdr3_aa: CASSLTPGQSYGYTF
d_call: NA; j_call: TRBJ1-1; clone_size: NA; v_call: TRBV7-9; cdr3_nt: TGTGCCAGCAGCTTCCGGGTCCACACTGAAGCTTTCTTT; cdr3_aa: CASSFRVHTEAFF
d_call: NA; j_call: TRBJ2-6; clone_size: NA; v_call: TRBV7-9; cdr3_nt: TGTGCCAGCAGCTTAATAGCGGTGGGGTCTGGGACCAACGTCCTGACTTTC; cdr3_aa: CASSLIAVGSGTNVLTF
d_call: TRBD2; j_call: TRBJ2-7; clone_size: NA; v_call: TRBV18; cdr3_nt: TGTGCCAGCTCTTTCGGGACTAGCGGGACCAGCTCCTACGAGCAGTACTTC; cdr3_aa: CASSFGTSGTSSYEQYF
d_call: NA; j_call: TRBJ2-3; clone_size: NA; v_call: TRBV19; cdr3_nt: TGTGCCAGTAGTGGGGGCGGAGCTAGCACAGATACGCAGTATTTT; cdr3_aa: CASSGGGASTDTQYF
d_call: TRBD1; j_call: TRBJ2-7; clone_size: NA; v_call: TRBV5-4; cdr3_nt: TGTGCCAGCAGCCGGGACAGGGTCTCCTACGAGCAGTACTTC; cdr3_aa: CASSRDRVSYEQYF
d_call: NA; j_call: TRBJ1-4; clone_size: NA; v_call: TRBV28; cdr3_nt: TGTGCCAGCAGTCCCGCAGGGACAACTAATGAAAAACTGTTTTTT; cdr3_aa: CASSPAGTTNEKLFF
d_call: TRBD1; j_call: TRBJ1-2; clone_size: NA; v_call: TRBV27; cdr3_nt: TGTGCCAGCAGTTGGGGACAGGGCTATGATGGCTACACCTTC; cdr3_aa: CASSWGQGYDGYTF
d_call: NA; j_call: TRBJ1-1; clone_size: NA; v_call: TRBV29-1; cdr3_nt: TGCAGCGTTGAGGACAGTTTCAACACTGAAGCTTTCTTT; cdr3_aa: CSVEDSFNTEAFF
d_call: NA; j_call: TRBJ1-2; clone_size: NA; v_call: TRBV18; cdr3_nt: TGTGCCAGCTCACCGCAGGATTTAGGCGGCTACACCTTC; cdr3_aa: CASSPQDLGGYTF
d_call: TRBD1; j_call: TRBJ2-4; clone_size: NA; v_call: TRBV7-2; cdr3_nt: TGTGCCAGCAGCAGCAGGACAGGTCTGGGCATTCAGTACTTC; cdr3_aa: CASSSRTGLGIQYF
d_call: NA; j_call: TRBJ2-7; clone_size: NA; v_call: TRBV27; cdr3_nt: TGTGCCAGCAGTCCCCGTATGATCCCGAGTCGCCTCTCCTACGAGCAGTACTTC; cdr3_aa: CASSPRMIPSRLSYEQYF
d_call: NA; j_call: TRBJ1-5; clone_size: NA; v_call: TRBV5-1; cdr3_nt: TGCGCCAGCAGCTTCGAGGGACCCCCTCAGCCCCAGCATTTT; cdr3_aa: CASSFEGPPQPQHF
d_call: NA; j_call: TRBJ2-1; clone_size: once; v_call: TRBV19; cdr3_nt: TGTGCCAGTAGTGGTATTCGGACGCAGTACAATGAGCAGTTCTTC; cdr3_aa: CASSGIRTQYNEQFF
d_call: NA; j_call: TRBJ2-7; clone_size: NA; v_call: TRBV7-9; cdr3_nt: TGTGCCAGCAGCCGCGAATCAGGGGACACCTACGAGCAGTACTTC; cdr3_aa: CASSRESGDTYEQYF
d_call: TRBD1; j_call: TRBJ2-7; clone_size: NA; v_call: TRBV6-5; cdr3_nt: TGTGCCAGCAGACCCGACAGGGGGCCCTACGAGCAGTACTTC; cdr3_aa: CASRPDRGPYEQYF
d_call: TRBD1; j_call: TRBJ2-7; clone_size: NA; v_call: TRBV2; cdr3_nt: TGTGCCAGCAGTCTGATACCGGGACAGGTTTCGGGGGAGCAGTACTTC; cdr3_aa: CASSLIPGQVSGEQYF
d_call: NA; j_call: TRBJ2-7; clone_size: NA; v_call: TRBV28; cdr3_nt: TGTGCCAGCACCTCGGGACACCTCTACGAGCAGTACTTC; cdr3_aa: CASTSGHLYEQYF
d_call: TRBD1; j_call: TRBJ1-2; clone_size: once; v_call: TRBV28; cdr3_nt: TGTGCCAGCATAGCGGCACAGGGGGCAAGGGGCTACACCTTC; cdr3_aa: CASIAAQGARGYTF
d_call: NA; j_call: TRBJ2-1; clone_size: medium-sized; v_call: TRBV29-1; cdr3_nt: TGCAGCGTTGAAGGGCTAGTAGTTTATGAGCAGTTCTTC; cdr3_aa: CSVEGLVVYEQFF
d_call: NA; j_call: TRBJ1-5; clone_size: NA; v_call: TRBV6-6; cdr3_nt: TGTGCTAGCAATTTACAGGGTGGGTTTCAGCCCCAGCATTTT; cdr3_aa: CASNLQGGFQPQHF
d_call: NA; j_call: TRBJ1-2; clone_size: NA; v_call: TRBV5-1; cdr3_nt: TGCGCCAGCAGCTTGGGGACCCTCGAGATCTATGGCTACACCTTC; cdr3_aa: CASSLGTLEIYGYTF
d_call: NA; j_call: TRBJ2-5; clone_size: NA; v_call: TRBV5-1; cdr3_nt: TGCGCCAGCAGCTTTTCAGTCCAAGAGACCCAGTACTTC; cdr3_aa: CASSFSVQETQYF
d_call: NA; j_call: TRBJ2-7; clone_size: NA; v_call: TRBV6-1; cdr3_nt: TGTGCCAGCAGTCTCCGCCGCTACGAGCAGTACTTC; cdr3_aa: CASSLRRYEQYF
d_call: NA; j_call: TRBJ2-6; clone_size: NA; v_call: TRBV30; cdr3_nt: TGTGCCTGGAGTCACGGGGGATCTGGGGCCAACGTCCTGACTTTC; cdr3_aa: CAWSHGGSGANVLTF
d_call: NA; j_call: TRBJ2-5; clone_size: NA; v_call: TRBV18; cdr3_nt: TGTGCCAGCTCACCAATCACTAGCCAAGAGACCCAGTACTTC; cdr3_aa: CASSPITSQETQYF
d_call: TRBD1; j_call: TRBJ1-5; clone_size: NA; v_call: TRBV28; cdr3_nt: TGTGCCAGCAGATGGACAGGGGGCTTCAATCAGCCCCAGCATTTT; cdr3_aa: CASRWTGGFNQPQHF
d_call: NA; j_call: TRBJ1-2; clone_size: NA; v_call: TRBV28; cdr3_nt: TGTGCCATCAGAGGGGGAGGCTATGGCTACACCTTC; cdr3_aa: CAIRGGGYGYTF
d_call: NA; j_call: TRBJ2-5; clone_size: NA; v_call: TRBV29-1; cdr3_nt: TGCAGCGTTGTCGAAAAAAGGGAGACCCAGTACTTC; cdr3_aa: CSVVEKRETQYF
d_call: TRBD1; j_call: TRBJ1-4; clone_size: NA; v_call: TRBV5-1; cdr3_nt: TGCGCCAGCAGCCGGGACAGGGGGCGCGTAGAAAAACTGTTTTTT; cdr3_aa: CASSRDRGRVEKLFF
d_call: NA; j_call: TRBJ2-5; clone_size: NA; v_call: TRBV6-5; cdr3_nt: TGTGCCAGCAGTCGGCACCAGTACCAAGAGACCCAGTACTTC; cdr3_aa: CASSRHQYQETQYF
d_call: NA; j_call: TRBJ1-3; clone_size: NA; v_call: TRBV18; cdr3_nt: TGTGCCAGCTCGACCATGGCCTCCTCTGGAAACACCATATATTTT; cdr3_aa: CASSTMASSGNTIYF
d_call: NA; j_call: TRBJ1-2; clone_size: once; v_call: TRBV4-3; cdr3_nt: TGCGCCAGCAGCCATGGGAAATCCTTCTATGGCTACACCTTC; cdr3_aa: CASSHGKSFYGYTF
d_call: NA; j_call: TRBJ2-7; clone_size: few; v_call: TRBV19; cdr3_nt: TGTGCCAGTAGGGGGCCCCAAACGGAGCAGTACTTC; cdr3_aa: CASRGPQTEQYF
d_call: NA; j_call: TRBJ1-5; clone_size: NA; v_call: TRBV6-6; cdr3_nt: TGTGCCAGCACCCTCGGTAATCAGCCCCAGCATTTT; cdr3_aa: CASTLGNQPQHF
d_call: TRBD1; j_call: TRBJ1-4; clone_size: NA; v_call: TRBV18; cdr3_nt: TGTGCCAGCTCACCACGACAGGGGGCGATGGCCGCCGCTAATGAAAAACTGTTTTTT; cdr3_aa: CASSPRQGAMAAANEKLFF
d_call: NA; j_call: TRBJ2-1; clone_size: NA; v_call: TRBV28; cdr3_nt: TGTGCCAGCTGCCTGGCCCCCAATGAGCAGTTCTTC; cdr3_aa: CASCLAPNEQFF
d_call: NA; j_call: TRBJ1-1; clone_size: NA; v_call: TRBV4-3; cdr3_nt: TGCGCCAGCAGCGGGAGGTCAGCGAACACTGAAGCTTTCTTT; cdr3_aa: CASSGRSANTEAFF
d_call: NA; j_call: TRBJ1-2; clone_size: NA; v_call: TRBV7-9; cdr3_nt: TGTGCCAGCAGCTTATGGACAGCTCAGGGCTATGGCTACACCTTC; cdr3_aa: CASSLWTAQGYGYTF
d_call: NA; j_call: TRBJ2-7; clone_size: NA; v_call: TRBV25-1; cdr3_nt: TGTGCCAGCAGTGAATCGGCAGAATCCTACGAGCAGTACTTC; cdr3_aa: CASSESAESYEQYF
d_call: NA; j_call: TRBJ2-7; clone_size: NA; v_call: TRBV23-1; cdr3_nt: TGCGCCAGCAGTCAGCCCCGGTTTGTGGGGGACTACGAGCAGTACTTC; cdr3_aa: CASSQPRFVGDYEQYF
d_call: NA; j_call: TRBJ1-2; clone_size: NA; v_call: TRBV7-9; cdr3_nt: TGTGCCAGCAGCTTAGCACCGGGAGTCTATGGCTACACCTTC; cdr3_aa: CASSLAPGVYGYTF
d_call: NA; j_call: TRBJ1-4; clone_size: NA; v_call: TRBV4-3; cdr3_nt: TGCGCCAGCAGCCAAGATCGAGGGCGGATTAATGAAAAACTGTTTTTT; cdr3_aa: CASSQDRGRINEKLFF
d_call: NA; j_call: TRBJ1-2; clone_size: few; v_call: TRBV28; cdr3_nt: TGTGCCAGCAGTTTAGGAGTGCAGCAATCCTATGGCTACACCTTC; cdr3_aa: CASSLGVQQSYGYTF
d_call: NA; j_call: TRBJ1-1; clone_size: once; v_call: TRBV5-1; cdr3_nt: TGCGCCAGCAGCCGGGACGGGACACTGAACACTGAAGCTTTCTTT; cdr3_aa: CASSRDGTLNTEAFF
d_call: NA; j_call: TRBJ2-7; clone_size: NA; v_call: TRBV27; cdr3_nt: TGTGCCAGCAGTCGAAGGGGGTTTGGGGGCGAGCAGTACTTC; cdr3_aa: CASSRRGFGGEQYF
d_call: TRBD2; j_call: TRBJ2-7; clone_size: NA; v_call: TRBV7-3; cdr3_nt: TGTGCCAGCAGCTTACAAGCGGGAGTCGAGCAGTACTTC; cdr3_aa: CASSLQAGVEQYF
d_call: NA; j_call: TRBJ1-1; clone_size: NA; v_call: TRBV6-5; cdr3_nt: TGTGCCAGCAGTCCCGGGTTTACTGAAGCTTTCTTT; cdr3_aa: CASSPGFTEAFF